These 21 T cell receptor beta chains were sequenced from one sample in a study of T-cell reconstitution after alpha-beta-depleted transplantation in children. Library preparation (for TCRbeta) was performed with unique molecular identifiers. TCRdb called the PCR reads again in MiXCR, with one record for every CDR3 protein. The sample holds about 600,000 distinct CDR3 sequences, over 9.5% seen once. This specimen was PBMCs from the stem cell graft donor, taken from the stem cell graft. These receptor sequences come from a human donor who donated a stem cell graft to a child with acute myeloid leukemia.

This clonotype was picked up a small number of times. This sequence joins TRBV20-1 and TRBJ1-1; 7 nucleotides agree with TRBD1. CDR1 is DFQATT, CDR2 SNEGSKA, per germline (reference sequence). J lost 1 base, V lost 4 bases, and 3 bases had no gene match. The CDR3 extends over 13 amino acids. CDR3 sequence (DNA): TGCAGTGCTAAGGGACAGAGGAACACTGAAGCTTTCTTT. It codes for CSAKGQRNTEAFF.

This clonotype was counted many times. CDR3 coding DNA: TGCAGTGCTGGAATTTGGGGACAGGCCTCCTACGAGCAGTACTTC. Amino acids: CSAGIWGQASYEQYF. The V gene is TRBV20-1, the J gene TRBJ2-7; 8 bases are a match to TRBD1. CDR1 DFQATT and CDR2 SNEGSKA come from the germline V gene (reference sequence). The CDR3 runs 15 residues. V gave up 5 bases and J gave up 0 bases; unmatched junction bases: 9.

The CDR3 is CASTTNRGMTSGYTF. CDR3 nucleotide sequence: TGTGCCAGCACAACAAACAGGGGGATGACGTCGGGCTACACCTTC. This chain uses TRBV7-9 with TRBJ1-2; TRBD1 aligns across 8 bases. V trimming: 7 bases; J trimming: 8 bases; junction bases outside the gene matches: 15. There are 15 residues in the CDR3. Germline V CDR1 and CDR2: SEHNR, FQNEAQ (reference sequence).

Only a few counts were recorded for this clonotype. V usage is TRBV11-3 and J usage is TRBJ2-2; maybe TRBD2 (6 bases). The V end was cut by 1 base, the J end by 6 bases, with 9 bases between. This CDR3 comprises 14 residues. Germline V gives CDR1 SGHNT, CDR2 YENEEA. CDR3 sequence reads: CASSLVRLAGELFF. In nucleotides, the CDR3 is TGTGCCAGCAGCTTAGTACGACTAGCCGGGGAGCTGTTTTTT.

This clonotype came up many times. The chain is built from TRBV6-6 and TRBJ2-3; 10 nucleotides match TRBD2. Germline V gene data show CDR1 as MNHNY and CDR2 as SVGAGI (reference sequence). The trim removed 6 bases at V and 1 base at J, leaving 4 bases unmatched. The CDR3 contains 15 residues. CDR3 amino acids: CASRTGTSGTDTQYF. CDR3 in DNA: TGTGCCAGCAGAACCGGGACTAGCGGCACAGATACGCAGTATTTT.

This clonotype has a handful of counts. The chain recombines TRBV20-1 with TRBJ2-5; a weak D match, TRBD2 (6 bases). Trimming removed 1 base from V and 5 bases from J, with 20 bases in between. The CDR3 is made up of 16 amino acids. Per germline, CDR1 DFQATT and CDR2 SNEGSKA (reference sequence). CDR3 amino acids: CSARGPLPGAKETQYF. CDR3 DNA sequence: TGCAGTGCTAGAGGCCCTTTGCCGGGAGCGAAGGAGACCCAGTACTTC.

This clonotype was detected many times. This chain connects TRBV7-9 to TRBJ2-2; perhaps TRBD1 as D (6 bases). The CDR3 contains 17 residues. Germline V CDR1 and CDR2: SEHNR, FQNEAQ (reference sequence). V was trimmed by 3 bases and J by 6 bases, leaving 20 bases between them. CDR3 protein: CASSFLDPGRGPGELFF. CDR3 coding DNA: TGTGCCAGCAGCTTCCTGGACCCCGGCAGGGGACCCGGGGAGCTGTTTTTT.

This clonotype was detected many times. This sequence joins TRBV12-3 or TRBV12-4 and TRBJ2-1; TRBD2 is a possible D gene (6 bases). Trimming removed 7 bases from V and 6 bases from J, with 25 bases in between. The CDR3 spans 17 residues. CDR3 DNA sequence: TGTGCCAGCACCCCCTCCCTTGGGCTAGCGAGTCCCAATGAGCAGTTCTTC. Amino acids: CASTPSLGLASPNEQFF.

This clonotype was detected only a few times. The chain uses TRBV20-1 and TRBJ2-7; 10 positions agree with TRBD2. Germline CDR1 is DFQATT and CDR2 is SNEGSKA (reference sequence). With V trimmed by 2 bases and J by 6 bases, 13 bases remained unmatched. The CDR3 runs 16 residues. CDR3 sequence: CSARRWTLAGVGEQYF. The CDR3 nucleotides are TGCAGTGCTAGACGTTGGACGCTAGCGGGAGTCGGCGAGCAGTACTTC.

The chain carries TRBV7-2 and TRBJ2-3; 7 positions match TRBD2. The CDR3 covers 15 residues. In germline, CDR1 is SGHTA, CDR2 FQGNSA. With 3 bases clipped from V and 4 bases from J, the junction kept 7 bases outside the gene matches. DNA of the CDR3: TGTGCCAGCAGCTTTAATGGCGCGGGAGCAGATACGCAGTATTTT. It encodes CASSFNGAGADTQYF.

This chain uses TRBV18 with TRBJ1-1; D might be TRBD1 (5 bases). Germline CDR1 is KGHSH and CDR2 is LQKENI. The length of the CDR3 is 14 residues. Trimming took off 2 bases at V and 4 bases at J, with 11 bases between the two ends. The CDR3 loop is CASSPLRGLTEAFF. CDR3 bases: TGTGCCAGCTCACCATTGAGGGGTCTCACTGAAGCTTTCTTT.

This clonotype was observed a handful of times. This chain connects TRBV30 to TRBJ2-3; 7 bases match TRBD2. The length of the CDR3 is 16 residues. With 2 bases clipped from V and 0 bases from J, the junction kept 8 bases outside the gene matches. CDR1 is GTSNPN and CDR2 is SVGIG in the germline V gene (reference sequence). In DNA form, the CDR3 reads TGTGCCTGGAGTTCCGGGAGGTCTCGGAGCACAGATACGCAGTATTTT. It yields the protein CAWSSGRSRSTDTQYF.

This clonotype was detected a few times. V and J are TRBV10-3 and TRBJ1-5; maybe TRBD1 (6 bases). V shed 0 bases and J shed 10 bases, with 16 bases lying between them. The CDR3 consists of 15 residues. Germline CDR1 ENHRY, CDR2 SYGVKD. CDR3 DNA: TGTGCCATCAGTGAGTCCGGCAGGGGCGTTCAACCCCAGCATTTT. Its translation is CAISESGRGVQPQHF.

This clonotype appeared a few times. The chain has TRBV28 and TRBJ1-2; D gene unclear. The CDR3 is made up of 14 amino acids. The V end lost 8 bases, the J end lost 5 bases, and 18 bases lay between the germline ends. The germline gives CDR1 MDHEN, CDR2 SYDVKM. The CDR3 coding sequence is TGTGCCAGCGGCACTGCCGCCCGGGTATATGGCTACACCTTC. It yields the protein CASGTAARVYGYTF.

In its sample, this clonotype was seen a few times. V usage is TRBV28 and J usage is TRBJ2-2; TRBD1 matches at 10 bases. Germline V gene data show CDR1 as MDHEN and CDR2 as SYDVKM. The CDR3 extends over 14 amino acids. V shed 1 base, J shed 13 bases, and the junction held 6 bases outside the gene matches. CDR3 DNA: TGTGCCAGCAGTTTATTACGGGACAGGGGTTGGCTGTTTTTT. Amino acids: CASSLLRDRGWLFF.

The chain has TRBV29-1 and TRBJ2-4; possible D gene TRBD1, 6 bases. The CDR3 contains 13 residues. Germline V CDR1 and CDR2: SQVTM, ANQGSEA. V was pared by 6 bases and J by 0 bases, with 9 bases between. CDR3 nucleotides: TGCAGCGTGGGGGCCCTAGCCAAAAACATTCAGTACTTC. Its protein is CSVGALAKNIQYF.

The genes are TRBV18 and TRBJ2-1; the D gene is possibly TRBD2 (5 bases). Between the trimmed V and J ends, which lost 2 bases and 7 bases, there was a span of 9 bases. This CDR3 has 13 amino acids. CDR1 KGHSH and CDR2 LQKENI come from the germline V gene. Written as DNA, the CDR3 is TGTGCCAGCTCACCAGGGAGTGGGAATGAGCAGTTCTTC. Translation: CASSPGSGNEQFF.

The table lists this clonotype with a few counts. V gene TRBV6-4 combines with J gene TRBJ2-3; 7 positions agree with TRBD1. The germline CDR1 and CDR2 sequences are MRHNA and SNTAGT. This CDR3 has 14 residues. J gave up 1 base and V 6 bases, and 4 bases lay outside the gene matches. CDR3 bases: TGTGCCAGCAGACAGGGGAAGGGCACAGATACGCAGTATTTT. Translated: CASRQGKGTDTQYF.

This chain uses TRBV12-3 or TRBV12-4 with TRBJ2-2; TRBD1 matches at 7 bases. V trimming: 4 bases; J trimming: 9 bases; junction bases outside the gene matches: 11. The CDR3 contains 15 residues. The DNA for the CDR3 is TGTGCCAGCAGTTCCTCGACTATAGGGGGCCGGGAGCTGTTTTTT. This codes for CASSSSTIGGRELFF.

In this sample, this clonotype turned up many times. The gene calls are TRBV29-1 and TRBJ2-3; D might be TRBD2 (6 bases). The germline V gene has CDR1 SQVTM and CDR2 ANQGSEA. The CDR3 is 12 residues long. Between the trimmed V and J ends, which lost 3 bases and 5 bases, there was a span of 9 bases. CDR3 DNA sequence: TGCAGCGTTGATAGAGCGGGAGATACGCAGTATTTT. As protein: CSVDRAGDTQYF.

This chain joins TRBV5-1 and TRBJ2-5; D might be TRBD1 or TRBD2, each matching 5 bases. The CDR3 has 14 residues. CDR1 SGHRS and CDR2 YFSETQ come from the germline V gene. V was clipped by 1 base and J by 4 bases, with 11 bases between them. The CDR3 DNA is TGCGCCAGCAGCTTGTGGGCAGGGACAGAGACCCAGTACTTC. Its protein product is CASSLWAGTETQYF.